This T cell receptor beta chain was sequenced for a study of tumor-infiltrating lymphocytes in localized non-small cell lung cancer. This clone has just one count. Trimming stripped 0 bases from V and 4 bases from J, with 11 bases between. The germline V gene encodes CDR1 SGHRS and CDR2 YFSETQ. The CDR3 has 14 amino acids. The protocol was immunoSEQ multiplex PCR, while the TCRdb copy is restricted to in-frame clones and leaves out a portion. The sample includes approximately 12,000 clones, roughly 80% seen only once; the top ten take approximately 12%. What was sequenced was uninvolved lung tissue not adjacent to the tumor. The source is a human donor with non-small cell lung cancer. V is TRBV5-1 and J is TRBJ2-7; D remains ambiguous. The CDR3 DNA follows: TGCGCCAGCAGCTTGGCGCAGCGTCTTTACGAGCAGTACTTC. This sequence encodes CASSLAQRLYEQYF. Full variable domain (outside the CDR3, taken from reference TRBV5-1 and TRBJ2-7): KAGVTQTPRYLIKTRGQQVTLSCSPISGHRSVSWYQQTPGQGLQFLFEYFSETQRNKGNFPGRFSGRQFSNSRSEMNVSTLELGDSALYLCASSLAQRLYEQYFGPGTRLTVT.